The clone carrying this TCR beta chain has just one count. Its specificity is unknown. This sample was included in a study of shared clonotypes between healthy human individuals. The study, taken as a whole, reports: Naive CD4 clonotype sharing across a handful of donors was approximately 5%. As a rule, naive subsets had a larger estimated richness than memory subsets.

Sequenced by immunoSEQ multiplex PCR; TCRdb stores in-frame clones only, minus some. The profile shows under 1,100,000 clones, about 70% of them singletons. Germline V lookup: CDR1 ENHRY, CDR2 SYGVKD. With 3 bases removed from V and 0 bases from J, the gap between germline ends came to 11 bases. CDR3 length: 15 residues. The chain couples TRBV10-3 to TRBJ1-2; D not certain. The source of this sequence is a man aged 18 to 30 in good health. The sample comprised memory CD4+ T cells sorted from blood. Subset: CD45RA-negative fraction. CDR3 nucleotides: TGTGCCATCAGTGAAATTAAGGTGACTAACTATGGCTACACCTTC. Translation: CAISEIKVTNYGYTF.